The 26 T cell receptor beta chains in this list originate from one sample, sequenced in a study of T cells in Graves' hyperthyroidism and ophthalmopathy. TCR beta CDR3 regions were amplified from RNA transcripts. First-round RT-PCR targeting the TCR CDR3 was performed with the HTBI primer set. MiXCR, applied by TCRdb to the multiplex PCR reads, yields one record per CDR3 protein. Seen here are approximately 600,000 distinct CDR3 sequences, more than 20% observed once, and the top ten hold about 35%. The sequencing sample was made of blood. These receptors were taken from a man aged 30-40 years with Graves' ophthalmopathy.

The CDR3 DNA is TGTGCCATCTCGTCCCGGGACAGGGTCGGCGGCTACACCTTC. This codes for CAISSRDRVGGYTF. This chain uses TRBV12-3 or TRBV12-4 with TRBJ1-2; TRBD1 matches 9 bases. The CDR3 consists of 14 residues. J lost 8 bases, V lost 10 bases, and 14 bases had no gene match.

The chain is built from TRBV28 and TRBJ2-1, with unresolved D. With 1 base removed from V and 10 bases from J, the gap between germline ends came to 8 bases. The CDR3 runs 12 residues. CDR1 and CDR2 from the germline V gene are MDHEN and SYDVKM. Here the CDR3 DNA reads TGTGCCAGCAGTTTATCAATGGGGGAGCAGTTCTTC. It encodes CASSLSMGEQFF. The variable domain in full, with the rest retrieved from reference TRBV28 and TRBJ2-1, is DVKVTQSSRYLVKRTGEKVFLECVQDMDHENMFWYRQDPGLGLRLIYFSYDVKMKEKGDIPEGYSVSREKKERFSLILESASTNQTSMYLCASSLSMGEQFFGPGTRLTVL.

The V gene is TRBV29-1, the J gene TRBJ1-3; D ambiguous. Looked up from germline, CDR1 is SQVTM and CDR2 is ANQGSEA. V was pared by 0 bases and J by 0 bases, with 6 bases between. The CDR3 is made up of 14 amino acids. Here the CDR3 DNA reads TGCAGCGTTGAAGATCGGAACTCTGGAAACACCATATATTTT. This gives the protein CSVEDRNSGNTIYF.

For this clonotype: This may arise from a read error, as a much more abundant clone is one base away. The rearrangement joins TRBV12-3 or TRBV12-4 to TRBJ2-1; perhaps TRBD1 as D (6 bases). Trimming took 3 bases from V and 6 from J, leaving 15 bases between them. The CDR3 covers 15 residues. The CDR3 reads CASSFRGSGSNEQFF. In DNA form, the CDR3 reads TGTGCCAGCAGTTTCAGGGGTTCGGGCAGCAATGAGCAGTTCTTC.

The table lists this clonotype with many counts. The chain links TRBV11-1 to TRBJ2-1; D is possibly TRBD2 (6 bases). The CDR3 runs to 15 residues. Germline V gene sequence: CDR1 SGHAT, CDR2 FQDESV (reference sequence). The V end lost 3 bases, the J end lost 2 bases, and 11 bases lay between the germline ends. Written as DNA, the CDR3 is TGTGCCAGCAGCTTTTCCGGGGGACCCTACAATGAGCAGTTCTTC. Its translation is CASSFSGGPYNEQFF.

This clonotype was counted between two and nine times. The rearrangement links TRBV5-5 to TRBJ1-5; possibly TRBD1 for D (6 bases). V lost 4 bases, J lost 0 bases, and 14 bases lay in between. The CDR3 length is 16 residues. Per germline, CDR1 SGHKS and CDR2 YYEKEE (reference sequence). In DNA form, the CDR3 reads TGTGCCAGCAGCCCGGGGGGGGGCCATAGCAATCAGCCCCAGCATTTT. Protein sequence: CASSPGGGHSNQPQHF.

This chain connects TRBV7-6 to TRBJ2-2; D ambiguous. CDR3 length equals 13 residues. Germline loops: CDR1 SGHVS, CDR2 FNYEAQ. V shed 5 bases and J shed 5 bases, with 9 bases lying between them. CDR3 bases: TGTGCCAGCAGCACCGGATATACCGGGGAGCTGTTTTTT. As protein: CASSTGYTGELFF.

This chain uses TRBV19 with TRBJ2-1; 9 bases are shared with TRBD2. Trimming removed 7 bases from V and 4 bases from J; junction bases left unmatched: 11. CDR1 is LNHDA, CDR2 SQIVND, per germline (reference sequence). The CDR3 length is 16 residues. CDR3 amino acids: CASMLLAGGSYNEQFF. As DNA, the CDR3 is TGTGCCAGTATGCTATTGGCGGGAGGGTCGTACAATGAGCAGTTCTTC.

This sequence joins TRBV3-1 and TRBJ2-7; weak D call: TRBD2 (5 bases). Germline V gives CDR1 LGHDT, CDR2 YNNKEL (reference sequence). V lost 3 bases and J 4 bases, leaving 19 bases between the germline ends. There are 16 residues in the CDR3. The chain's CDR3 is CASSHLSRHTGYEQYF. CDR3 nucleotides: TGTGCCAGCAGCCACCTCTCTCGGCACACGGGGTACGAGCAGTACTTC.

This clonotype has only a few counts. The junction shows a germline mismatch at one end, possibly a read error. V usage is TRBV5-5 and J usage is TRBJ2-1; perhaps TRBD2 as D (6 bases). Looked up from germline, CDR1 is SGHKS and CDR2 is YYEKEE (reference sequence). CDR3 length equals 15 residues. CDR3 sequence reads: CASVFSGETYNEQLF. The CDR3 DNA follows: TGTGCCAGCGTCTTTAGCGGAGAGACCTACAATGAGCAGCTCTTC. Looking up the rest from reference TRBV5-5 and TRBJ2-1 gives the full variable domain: DAGVTQSPTHLIKTRGQQVTLRCSPISGHKSVSWYQQVLGQGPQFIFQYYEKEERGRGNFPDRFSARQFPNYSSELNVNALLLGDSALYLCASVFSGETYNEQLFGPGTRLTVL.

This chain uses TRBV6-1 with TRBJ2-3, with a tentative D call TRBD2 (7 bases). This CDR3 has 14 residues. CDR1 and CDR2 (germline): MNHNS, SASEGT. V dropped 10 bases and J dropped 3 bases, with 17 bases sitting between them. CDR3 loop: CATNRDGGTDTQYF. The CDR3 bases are TGTGCCACCAACAGGGACGGGGGGACAGATACGCAGTATTTT.

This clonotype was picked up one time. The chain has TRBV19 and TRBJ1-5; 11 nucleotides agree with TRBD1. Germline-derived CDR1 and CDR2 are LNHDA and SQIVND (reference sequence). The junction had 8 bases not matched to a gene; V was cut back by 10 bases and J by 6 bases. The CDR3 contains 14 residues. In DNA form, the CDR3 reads TGTGCCACCGACGGGACAGGGGGTCTTCAGCCCCAGCATTTT. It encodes CATDGTGGLQPQHF. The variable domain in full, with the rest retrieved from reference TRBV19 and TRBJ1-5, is DGGITQSPKYLFRKEGQNVTLSCEQNLNHDAMYWYRQDPGQGLRLIYYSQIVNDFQKGDIAEGYSVSREKKESFPLTVTSAQKNPTAFYLCATDGTGGLQPQHFGDGTRLSIL.

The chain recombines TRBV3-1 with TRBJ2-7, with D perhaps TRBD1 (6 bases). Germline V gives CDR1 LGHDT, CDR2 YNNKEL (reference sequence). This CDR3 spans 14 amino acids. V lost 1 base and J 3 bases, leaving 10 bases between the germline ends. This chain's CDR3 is CASSQGGQRYEQYF. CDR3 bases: TGTGCCAGCAGCCAAGGGGGACAACGCTACGAGCAGTACTTC.

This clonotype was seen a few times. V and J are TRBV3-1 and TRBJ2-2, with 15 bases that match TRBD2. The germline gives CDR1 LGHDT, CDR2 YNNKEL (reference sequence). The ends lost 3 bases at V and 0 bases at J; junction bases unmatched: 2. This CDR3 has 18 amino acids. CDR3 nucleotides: TGTGCCAGCAGCCATGGACTAGCGGGAGGGCCGAACACCGGGGAGCTGTTTTTT. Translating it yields CASSHGLAGGPNTGELFF.

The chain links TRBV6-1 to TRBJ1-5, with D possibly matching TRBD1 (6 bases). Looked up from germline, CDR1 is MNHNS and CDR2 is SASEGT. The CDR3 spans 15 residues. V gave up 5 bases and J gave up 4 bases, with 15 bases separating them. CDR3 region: CASSKTRGLNQPQHF. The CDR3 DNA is TGTGCCAGCAGTAAAACCCGGGGGCTTAATCAGCCCCAGCATTTT.

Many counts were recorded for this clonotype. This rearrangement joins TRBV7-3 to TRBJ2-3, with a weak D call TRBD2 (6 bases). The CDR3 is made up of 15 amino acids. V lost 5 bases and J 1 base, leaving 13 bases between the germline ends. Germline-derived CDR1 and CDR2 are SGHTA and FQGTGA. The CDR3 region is CASSQKRRGTDTQYF. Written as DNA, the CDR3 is TGTGCCAGCAGCCAAAAGCGGAGGGGCACAGATACGCAGTATTTT. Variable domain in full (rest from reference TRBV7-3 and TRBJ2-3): GAGVSQTPSNKVTEKGKYVELRCDPISGHTALYWYRQSLGQGPEFLIYFQGTGAADDSGLPNDRFFAVRPEGSVSTLKIQRTERGDSAVYLCASSQKRRGTDTQYFGPGTRLTVL.

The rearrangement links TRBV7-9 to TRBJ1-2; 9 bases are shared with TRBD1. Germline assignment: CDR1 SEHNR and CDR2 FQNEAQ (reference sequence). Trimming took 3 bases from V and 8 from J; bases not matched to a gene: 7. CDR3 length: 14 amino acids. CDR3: CASSFYRDRVGYTF. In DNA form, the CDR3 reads TGTGCCAGCAGCTTCTACCGGGACAGGGTCGGCTACACCTTC.

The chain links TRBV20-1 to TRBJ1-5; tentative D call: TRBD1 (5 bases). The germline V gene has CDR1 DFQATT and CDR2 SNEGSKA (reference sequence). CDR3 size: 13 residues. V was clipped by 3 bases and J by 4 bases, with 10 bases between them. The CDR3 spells CSARAGINQPQHF. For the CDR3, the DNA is TGCAGTGCTAGGGCAGGGATTAATCAGCCCCAGCATTTT.

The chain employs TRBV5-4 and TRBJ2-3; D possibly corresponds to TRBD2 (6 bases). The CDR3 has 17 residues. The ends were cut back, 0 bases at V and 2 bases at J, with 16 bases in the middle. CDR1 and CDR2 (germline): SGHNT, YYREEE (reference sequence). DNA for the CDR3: TGTGCCAGCAGCTTGGACCCTAGCGCAAAGAACACAGATACGCAGTATTTT. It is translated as CASSLDPSAKNTDTQYF.

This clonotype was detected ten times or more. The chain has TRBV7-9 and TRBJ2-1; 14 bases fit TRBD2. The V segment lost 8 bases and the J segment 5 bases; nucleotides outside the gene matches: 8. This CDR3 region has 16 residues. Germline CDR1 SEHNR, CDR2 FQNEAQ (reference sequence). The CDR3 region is CASDGTSGSRHNEQFF. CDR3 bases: TGTGCCAGCGATGGGACTAGCGGGAGTCGCCACAATGAGCAGTTCTTC.

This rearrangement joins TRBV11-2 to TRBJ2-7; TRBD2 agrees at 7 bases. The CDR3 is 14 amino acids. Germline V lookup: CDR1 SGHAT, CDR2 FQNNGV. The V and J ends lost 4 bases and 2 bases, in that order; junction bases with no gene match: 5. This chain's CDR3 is CASSSVGGPYEQYF. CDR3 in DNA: TGTGCCAGCAGCTCCGTGGGAGGGCCCTACGAGCAGTACTTC. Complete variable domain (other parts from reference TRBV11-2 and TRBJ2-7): EAGVAQSPRYKIIEKRQSVAFWCNPISGHATLYWYQQILGQGPKLLIQFQNNGVVDDSQLPKDRFSAERLKGVDSTLKIQPAKLEDSAVYLCASSSVGGPYEQYFGPGTRLTVT.

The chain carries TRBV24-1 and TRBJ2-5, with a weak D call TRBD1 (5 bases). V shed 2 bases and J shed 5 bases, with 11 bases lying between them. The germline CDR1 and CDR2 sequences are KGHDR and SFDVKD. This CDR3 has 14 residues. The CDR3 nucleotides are TGTGCCACCAGTGATTCAGGGTACGGCGAGACCCAGTACTTC. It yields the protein CATSDSGYGETQYF.

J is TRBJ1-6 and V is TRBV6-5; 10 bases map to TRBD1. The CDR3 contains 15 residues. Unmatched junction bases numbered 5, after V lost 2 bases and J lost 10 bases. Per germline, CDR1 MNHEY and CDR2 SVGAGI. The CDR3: CASSYHGTGVSPLHF. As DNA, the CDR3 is TGTGCCAGCAGTTACCATGGGACAGGGGTCTCACCCCTCCACTTT.

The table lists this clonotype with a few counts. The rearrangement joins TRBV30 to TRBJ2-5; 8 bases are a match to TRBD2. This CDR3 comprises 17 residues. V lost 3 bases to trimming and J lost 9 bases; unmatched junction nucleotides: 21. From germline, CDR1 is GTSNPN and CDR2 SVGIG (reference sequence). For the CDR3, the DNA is TGTGCCTGGAGACACCGCCCATTAGCGGGGACCTCCGGGGCCCAGTACTTC. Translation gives CAWRHRPLAGTSGAQYF.

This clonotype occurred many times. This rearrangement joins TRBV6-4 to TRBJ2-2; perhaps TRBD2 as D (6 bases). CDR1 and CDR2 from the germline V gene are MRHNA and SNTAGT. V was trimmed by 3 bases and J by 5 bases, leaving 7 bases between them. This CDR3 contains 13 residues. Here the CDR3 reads CASSEEGTGELFF. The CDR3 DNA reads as TGTGCCAGCAGTGAGGAGGGAACCGGGGAGCTGTTTTTT.

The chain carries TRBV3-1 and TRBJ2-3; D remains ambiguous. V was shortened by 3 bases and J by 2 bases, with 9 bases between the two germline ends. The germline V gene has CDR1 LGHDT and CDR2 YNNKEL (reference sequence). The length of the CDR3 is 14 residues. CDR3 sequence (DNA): TGTGCCAGCAGCCATGCCCGACTCACAGATACGCAGTATTTT. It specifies CASSHARLTDTQYF.